The 2 T cell receptor gamma chains given below trace back to one sample, sequenced in a study of gamma delta lymphoproliferative disorders and STAT genes. TCRdb re-identified clones in the multiplex PCR reads via CATT. The table records about 2,200 gamma-chain clones, more than 8.5% of them present only once. Sequencing used genomic DNA taken from PBMCs of patients and controls. Sequencing was done on a sample of blood. The source is a human donor with gamma-delta T-cell large granular lymphocyte leukemia.

This clone was counted only a few times. J is TRGJ1 or TRGJ2 and V is TRGV4. TCRdb records no J gene; here it was assigned by comparing the DNA to germline. Germline V lookup: CDR1 EGSTGY, CDR2 YDSYTSSV. The CDR3 runs to 12 residues. Trimming cost V 8 bases and J 5 bases; bases outside gene matches: 9. The CDR3 coding sequence is TGTGCCACCTCCTCCAGGGATTATAAGAAACTCTTT. Amino acid sequence: CATSSRDYKKLF.

The chain joins TRGV4 to TRGJ1 or TRGJ2. No J segment appears in TCRdb, so it was assigned here by matching the sequence to germline. Trimming took 0 bases from V and 10 from J; bases not matched to a gene: 6. CDR3 length: 12 residues. Germline V gene sequence: CDR1 EGSTGY, CDR2 YDSYTSSV. CDR3 in amino acids: CATWDGLWKKLF. CDR3 DNA sequence: TGTGCCACCTGGGATGGGCTTTGGAAGAAACTCTTT.